This TCR beta chain was observed in a study of T-cell memory formation after mild COVID-19. 5'RACE primed from the constant segment yielded TCR alpha and TCR beta cDNA libraries bearing sample barcodes and UMIs. TCRdb recomputed calls from the 5' RACE reads with MiXCR, one row per CDR3 protein. This table holds hundreds of thousands of distinct CDR3 sequences, nearly 25% found once. Source material: PBMCs or a T cell subset sorted from them (not recorded which). The clonotype originates from an adult woman who had mild COVID-19 (a few samples of this study predate the infection). Cell type and time point are not known.

The CDR3: CASSLLYGDQAFF. CDR3 sequence (DNA): TGTGCCAGCAGTTTATTATACGGGGATCAAGCTTTCTTT. This sequence joins TRBV27 and TRBJ1-1; no clear D. This CDR3 region has 13 residues. Germline V gene data show CDR1 as MNHEY and CDR2 as SMNVEV (reference sequence). The V and J ends lost 1 base and 9 bases respectively, with 12 bases between them.